This TCR beta chain was sequenced during a study of response to subunit inactivated influenza vaccine. Study conclusions and caveats: Authors suggested few new T cells are recruited by each seasonal influenza vaccination.

A word on this clonotype: Its target is not known.

TCRdb re-called the RT-PCR reads with MiXCR, one entry per CDR3 protein. The table has 540,000 or so distinct CDR3 sequences, over 10% seen once; the top ten hold 10% to 15%. The CDR3 runs to 17 residues. In germline, CDR1 is MGHRA, CDR2 YSYEKL. With V trimmed by 5 bases and J by 3 bases, 8 bases remained unmatched. The J gene is TRBJ2-1, the V gene TRBV4-1, with TRBD2 identical over 12 bases. The clonotype originates from a man between 45 and 60 years old who received an inactivated influenza vaccine. Source: PBMCs from blood, taken roughly 46 days after vaccination. This chain's CDR3 is CASSKTRTSGVYNEQFF. CDR3 bases: TGCGCCAGCAGCAAAACACGGACTAGCGGGGTCTACAATGAGCAGTTCTTC.